This passage covers 32 T cell receptor beta chains from one sample sequenced in a study of tumor-infiltrating lymphocytes in primary liver carcinoma. A constant-region primer primed TCR beta cDNA synthesis from 500 to 550 ng of total RNA. Nested multiplex PCR, run for three rounds with slightly modified ARM-PCR, yielded TCR beta libraries. Rounds one and two of PCR, each of 10 cycles, were primed with TRBV1-TRBV30 forward primers and a C-beta reverse primer. MiXCR, run by TCRdb on the multiplex PCR reads, gives a single entry per CDR3 protein. The sample shows a few hundred thousand distinct CDR3 sequences, 50% to 60% of them seen only once. RNA isolated from unsorted whole blood supplied the blood RNA, with germline DNA also extracted. The sequenced material came from peripheral blood. The receptors were sampled from a woman between 25 and 40 years old with primary liver carcinoma and hepatitis B virus infection.

This clonotype turned up a few times. CDR3 sequence (DNA): TGTGCCAGCAGCAACAGGGAGCTAAACACTGAAGCTTTCTTT. This gives the protein CASSNRELNTEAFF. The chain links TRBV7-9 to TRBJ1-1; possible D gene TRBD1, 6 bases. Germline-derived CDR1 and CDR2 are SEHNR and FQNEAQ (reference sequence). The CDR3 covers 14 residues. The ends were cut back, 5 bases at V and 2 bases at J, with 12 bases in the middle.

The V call is TRBV7-3, the J call TRBJ2-2, with D tentatively TRBD1 or TRBD2 (7 bases each). The germline V and J ends were trimmed by 2 bases and 6 bases, with 13 bases remaining between them. CDR1 and CDR2 (germline): SGHTA, FQGTGA. The CDR3 loop spans 15 amino acids. The DNA for the CDR3 is TGTGCCAGCAGCTTACGCAGGGGGGGTCCCGGGGAGCTGTTTTTT. This gives the protein CASSLRRGGPGELFF.

Regarding this clonotype: Mismatch with germline at one junction end may stem from a read error. The V gene is TRBV11-2, the J gene TRBJ2-3; D may be TRBD1 (6 bases). The germline V gene encodes CDR1 SGHAT and CDR2 FQNNGV. The CDR3 is 17 amino acids. The CDR3 DNA follows: TGCGCCAGCAGCTTAGAAGAGTGGGACACGGTCACAGATACGCAGTATTTT. Encoded protein: CASSLEEWDTVTDTQYF.

In the case of this clonotype: At one of its ends the junction is not consistent with the germline gene, which may arise from a read error. The V and J genes are TRBV11-2 and TRBJ2-7; D could derive from TRBD1 or TRBD2 (5 bases each). Looked up from germline, CDR1 is SGHAT and CDR2 is FQNNGV. The CDR3 extends over 14 amino acids. CDR3 sequence (DNA): TGTGCCAGCAGCTCCCCCCATAGCAGGGACGAGCAATACTTC. Its translation: CASSSPHSRDEQYF.

As regards this clonotype: A much more abundant neighbour one base away suggests this may be a read error. V and J are TRBV4-2 and TRBJ2-3; D is ambiguous. The CDR3 is 13 amino acids. CDR1 is LGHNA, CDR2 YNFKEQ, per germline. The CDR3 protein is CVSSQERLHTQYF. CDR3 sequence (DNA): TGTGTCAGCAGCCAAGAGCGACTGCATACGCAGTATTTT.

This clonotype was recorded once. It may be a read error: a sequence one base away is much more abundant. The CDR3 region is CSVLSPGGKEAQYF. CDR3 DNA: TGCAGCGTCCTTTCTCCGGGAGGGAAAGAGGCCCAGTACTTC. V and J are TRBV29-1 and TRBJ2-5; TRBD2 aligns across 8 bases. The germline V gene encodes CDR1 SQVTM and CDR2 ANQGSEA. The CDR3 is made up of 14 amino acids.

Comment on this clonotype: A much bigger clone sits one base away, suggesting this may be a read error. Since the CDR3 does not end with the conserved phenylalanine or tryptophan, this likely comes from a read error. The gene calls are TRBV6-1 and TRBJ2-7; D unclear. The CDR3 sequence is 13 residues long. Germline lookup yields CDR1 MNHNS and CDR2 SASEGT. V was clipped by 6 bases and J by 0 bases, with 9 bases between them. The CDR3 nucleotides are TGTGCCAGCAGCCCGCCCATCTCCTACGAGCAGTACTTA. Encoded protein: CASSPPISYEQYL.

The V gene is TRBV5-6, the J gene TRBJ1-2, with TRBD1 identical over 11 bases. Per the germline V gene, CDR1 is SGHDT and CDR2 is YYEEEE. This CDR3 has 15 residues. After removal of 4 bases from V and 4 bases from J, the junction contained 6 bases not matched to a gene. The CDR3, as DNA: TGTGCCAGCAGCCTGGGACAGGGGGACCTCTATGGCTACACCTTC. Protein: CASSLGQGDLYGYTF.

This clonotype was recorded many times. J is TRBJ1-1 and V is TRBV11-2, with D perhaps TRBD1 (6 bases). Germline assignment: CDR1 SGHAT and CDR2 FQNNGV. This CDR3 has 15 residues. V shed 4 bases and J shed 5 bases, with 17 bases lying between them. The CDR3 region is CASSWAGGGRTEAFF. CDR3 DNA sequence: TGTGCCAGCAGCTGGGCGGGGGGGGGCAGGACTGAAGCTTTCTTT.

This clonotype appeared a few times. The rearrangement uses TRBV12-3 or TRBV12-4 and TRBJ2-5; 9 nucleotides agree with TRBD2. This CDR3 region has 16 residues. With 3 bases clipped from V and 5 bases from J, the junction kept 10 bases outside the gene matches. CDR3 residues: CASSFMSSGRWETQYF. The CDR3 DNA follows: TGTGCCAGCAGTTTTATGTCCAGCGGGAGGTGGGAGACCCAGTACTTC.

A remark on this clonotype: A much larger clone lies one base from this, so it may be a read error. The chain joins TRBV29-1 to TRBJ2-2, with D maybe TRBD2 (6 bases). The V end was cut by 6 bases, the J end by 6 bases, with 11 bases between. The CDR3 loop spans 12 amino acids. Germline assignment: CDR1 SQVTM and CDR2 ANQGSEA. The CDR3 DNA follows: TGCAGCGTAGTAGCGGCAGCCGGGGAGCTGTTTTTT. Residues: CSVVAAAGELFF.

This clonotype has a handful of counts. The V call is TRBV12-3 or TRBV12-4, the J call TRBJ2-7; possible D gene TRBD1, 5 bases. V shed 2 bases and J shed 2 bases, with 10 bases lying between them. The CDR3 extends over 14 amino acids. CDR3 DNA: TGTGCCAGCAGTTTAATGAGACAGACCTACGAGCAGTACTTC. This codes for CASSLMRQTYEQYF.

In regard to this clonotype: This CDR3 fails to terminate in the conserved phenylalanine or tryptophan, so it likely reflects a read error. The V call is TRBV13, the J call TRBJ1-4; 7 nucleotides agree with TRBD1. This CDR3 contains 12 residues. Germline CDR1 PRHDT, CDR2 FYEKMQ (reference sequence). J gave up 10 bases and V 5 bases, and 4 bases lay outside the gene matches. The CDR3 DNA reads as TGTGCCAGCAGCCCTAACAGGGGAAAACTGTTTTCT. This translates into CASSPNRGKLFS.

This chain links TRBV20-1 with TRBJ1-1; a weak D match, TRBD1 (5 bases). The germline V gene has CDR1 DFQATT and CDR2 SNEGSKA (reference sequence). The CDR3 has 14 amino acids. V was pared by 2 bases and J by 0 bases, with 10 bases between. The DNA for the CDR3 is TGCAGTGCTAGACTAGACAGCATGAACACTGAAGCTTTCTTT. Translation gives CSARLDSMNTEAFF.

As to this clonotype: A much larger clone sits a single nucleotide away, making a read error possible. The chain joins TRBV6-1 to TRBJ1-6; no definite D call. Germline V gives CDR1 MNHNS, CDR2 SASEGT. The length of the CDR3 is 16 residues. CDR3 nucleotides: TGTGCCAGCAGGGACGGTTCGAGCTCCTATAATTCACCCATCCACTTT. As protein: CASRDGSSSYNSPIHF.

Regarding this clonotype: The junction departs from germline at one end; a sequencing error may be responsible. J is TRBJ2-5 and V is TRBV11-2, with D possibly TRBD2 on 5 matching bases. Germline V CDR1 and CDR2: SGHAT, FQNNGV. This CDR3 has 15 amino acids. CDR3 loop: CACSHALRATETQYF. The CDR3 DNA sequence: TGTGCCTGCAGCCACGCGCTGCGGGCGACTGAGACCCAGTACTTC.

Notes on this clonotype: It may be a read error: a sequence one base away is much more abundant. The rearrangement uses TRBV29-1 and TRBJ2-1; 7 bases map to TRBD2. From germline, CDR1 is SQVTM and CDR2 ANQGSEA. J lost 1 base, V lost 5 bases, and 5 bases had no gene match. The CDR3 consists of 14 residues. In DNA, the CDR3 is TGCAGCGTTATTACGCGGGAGTCCTACAATGAGCAGTTCTTC. This codes for CSVITRESYNEQFF.

Concerning this clonotype: It may be a read error: a sequence one base away is much more abundant. The CDR3 spells CASNQNNGYTF. For the CDR3, the DNA is TGTGCCAGCAACCAGAACAATGGCTACACCTTC. This chain connects TRBV6-1 to TRBJ1-2; D gene unclear. The V gene lost 7 bases and the J gene lost 6 bases, with 9 bases spanning the gap. Germline CDR1 and CDR2: MNHNS and SASEGT. The CDR3 runs 11 residues.

As regards this clonotype: An end of the junction does not agree with germline; a read error may underlie this. The chain combines TRBV14 with TRBJ2-3; D is unresolved. Germline V gene sequence: CDR1 SGHDN, CDR2 FVKESK. The CDR3 contains 14 residues. CDR3 amino acids: CVSSHRPPPDTQYF. The CDR3 bases are TGTGTCAGCAGCCACAGACCCCCCCCAGATACGCAGTATTTT.

Regarding this clonotype: The CDR3 ends on some other residue instead of the conserved phenylalanine or tryptophan, so this is likely a read error. V is TRBV11-2 and J is TRBJ2-2; D possibly corresponds to TRBD2 (5 bases). Germline V CDR1 and CDR2: SGHAT, FQNNGV. The CDR3 sequence is 14 residues long. The CDR3 DNA sequence: TGTGCCAGCGGCTTTAAAGCGGACACCGGGGAGCTGTTTTGT. Amino acids: CASGFKADTGELFC.

A few counts support this clonotype. This chain joins TRBV5-1 and TRBJ2-2; TRBD2 matches 9 bases. V trimming: 4 bases; J trimming: 4 bases; junction bases outside the gene matches: 8. The germline gives CDR1 SGHRS, CDR2 YFSETQ. This CDR3 has 16 residues. The chain's CDR3 is CASSLLAGAGTGELFF. The CDR3 nucleotides read TGCGCCAGCAGCCTCTTAGCGGGAGCGGGCACCGGGGAGCTGTTTTTT.

This clonotype was counted only a few times. The chain couples TRBV14 to TRBJ2-2; the match to TRBD1 covers 9 bases. The CDR3 totals 15 residues. After removal of 4 bases from V and 4 bases from J, the junction contained 4 bases not matched to a gene. Germline CDR1 SGHDN, CDR2 FVKESK. The CDR3 spells CASSRTGDITGELFF. Here the CDR3 DNA reads TGTGCCAGCAGCCGGACAGGGGATATCACCGGGGAGCTGTTTTTT.

On this clonotype itself: This may stem from a read error, because a much larger clone lies one nucleotide away. The chain uses TRBV6-5 and TRBJ2-2; D is possibly TRBD2 (6 bases). Deletions cut 7 bases from V and 0 bases from J, with 15 bases between. In germline, CDR1 is MNHEY, CDR2 SVGAGI. The CDR3 contains 16 residues. The CDR3 coding sequence is TGTGCCAGCAAGGACTATCAGTTCGCGAACACCGGGGAGCTGTTTTTT. It encodes CASKDYQFANTGELFF.

This chain uses TRBV28 with TRBJ1-1; weak D call: TRBD1 (5 bases). CDR1 and CDR2 from the germline V gene are MDHEN and SYDVKM. The V gene lost 3 bases and the J gene lost 3 bases, with 8 bases spanning the gap. The CDR3 is made up of 13 amino acids. CDR3 region: CASSLQGYTEAFF. CDR3 in DNA: TGTGCCAGCAGTTTGCAGGGATACACTGAAGCTTTCTTT.

This clonotype was picked up one time. A read error is possible here, since a much larger clone lies one base away. The chain uses TRBV12-3 or TRBV12-4 and TRBJ2-3, with 9 bases identical to TRBD1. The CDR3 is 14 residues long. The DNA of the CDR3 is TGTGCCAGCAGCCGCCGGGACAGGGTAGATGCGCAGTATTTT. It codes for CASSRRDRVDAQYF.

In its sample, this clonotype was seen many times. V and J are TRBV12-3 or TRBV12-4 and TRBJ1-5, with D unclear. CDR3 size: 13 residues. Trimming removed 6 bases at V and 9 bases at J, with 15 bases between. Written as DNA, the CDR3 is TGTGCCAGCAGCCCCTCAGAAGATAGGCCCCAGCATTTT. Translated: CASSPSEDRPQHF.

Notes on this clonotype: Since a much larger clone is just one base distant, this may be a read error. The chain uses TRBV6-2 or TRBV6-3 and TRBJ2-4; no clear D gene. Germline CDR1 and CDR2: MNHEY and SVGEGT. Trimming removed 0 bases from V and 7 bases from J, with 19 bases in between. The CDR3 sequence is 17 residues long. As DNA, the CDR3 is TGTGCCAGCAGTTACTCGAGAAGTAATGGGCGAATGAACATTCAGTACTTC. Translation: CASSYSRSNGRMNIQYF.

This clonotype was picked up many times. The rearrangement uses TRBV12-3 or TRBV12-4 and TRBJ2-3, with D unclear. This CDR3 has 14 amino acids. V was clipped by 6 bases and J by 5 bases, with 15 bases between them. The DNA of the CDR3 is TGTGCCAGCAGCATAGACTGGCCGGTAGATACGCAGTATTTT. Amino acid sequence: CASSIDWPVDTQYF.

The rearrangement joins TRBV12-3 or TRBV12-4 to TRBJ1-2; D may be TRBD1 (6 bases). Trimming cost V 3 bases and J 12 bases, with 14 bases left between them. The CDR3 loop spans 12 amino acids. Written as DNA, the CDR3 is TGTGCCAGCAGTTTCAAAGACAGGATAAACACCTTC. It specifies CASSFKDRINTF.

This clonotype has a count of ten or more. This chain joins TRBV29-1 and TRBJ2-7; TRBD1 is a possible D gene (6 bases). The length of the CDR3 is 13 residues. With 0 bases removed from V and 6 bases from J, the gap between germline ends came to 12 bases. Per the germline V gene, CDR1 is SQVTM and CDR2 is ANQGSEA. In DNA, the CDR3 is TGCAGCGTTGAAGAAGTGACAGGAAGCGAGCAGTACTTC. Protein: CSVEEVTGSEQYF.

With regard to this clonotype: Since no conserved phenylalanine or tryptophan closes the CDR3, a read error is the likely cause. The chain combines TRBV4-1 with TRBJ1-1; D uncertain. Germline lookup yields CDR1 MGHRA and CDR2 YSYEKL. This CDR3 is 13 amino acids long. The V gene lost 4 bases and the J gene lost 1 base, with 7 bases spanning the gap. The CDR3 DNA reads as TGCGCCAGCAGCCCCCGGGGGAACACTGAAGCTTTCTGT. This codes for CASSPRGNTEAFC.

This clonotype occurred once. The CDR3 region is CAWSDGSTPSQQFF. The CDR3 DNA reads as TGTGCCTGGAGTGATGGGTCAACGCCAAGTCAGCAGTTCTTC. The chain carries TRBV30 and TRBJ2-1; D is unclear. CDR3 length equals 14 residues. V shed 1 base and J shed 11 bases, with 18 bases lying between them. Germline V lookup: CDR1 GTSNPN, CDR2 SVGIG (reference sequence). Filled out from reference TRBV30 and TRBJ2-1, the complete variable domain reads SQTIHQWPATLVQPVGSPLSLECTVEGTSNPNLYWYRQAAGRGLQLLFYSVGIGQISSEVPQNLSASRPQDRQFILSSKKLLLSDSGFYLCAWSDGSTPSQQFFGPGTRLTVL.